Below are 17 T cell receptor beta chains sequenced from a single sample in a study of cytomegalovirus exposure and HLA in healthy donors. PCR amplification relied on 60 Vbeta primers (plus 13 Jbeta primers). Sequencing was performed with immunoSEQ multiplex PCR; in TCRdb, only in-frame clones are kept and a portion is missing. The table records tens of thousands of clones, 70% to 90% of them present only once. Specimen: PBMCs. All receptors come from a male donor in good health and CMV-seronegative.

This rearrangement joins TRBV9 to TRBJ1-2; D remains unclear. Trimming shortened V by 0 bases and J by 7 bases, and 13 bases separated the two germline ends. The CDR3 runs 14 residues. The V gene's germline CDR1 is SGDLS and CDR2 YYNGEE. The DNA of the CDR3 is TGTGCCAGCAGCGTAGTTAGTGAGTCTGGTGGCTACACCTTC. Amino acids: CASSVVSESGGYTF. Full variable domain (outside the CDR3, taken from reference TRBV9 and TRBJ1-2): DSGVTQTPKHLITATGQRVTLRCSPRSGDLSVYWYQQSLDQGLQFLIQYYNGEERAKGNILERFSAQQFPDLHSELNLSSLELGDSALYFCASSVVSESGGYTFGSGTRLTVV.

The rearrangement links TRBV5-1 to TRBJ1-3; D is perhaps TRBD1 (5 bases). Germline V gives CDR1 SGHRS, CDR2 YFSETQ. The CDR3 is made up of 17 amino acids. V gave up 0 bases and J gave up 0 bases, with 13 bases separating them. The DNA of the CDR3 is TGCGCCAGCAGCTTGGAGTTCGGGCAGGGCTCTGGAAACACCATATATTTT. This sequence encodes CASSLEFGQGSGNTIYF.

This clone has a handful of counts. One junction end disagrees with the germline gene, perhaps due to a read error. The chain uses TRBV7-7 and TRBJ1-4, with D possibly matching TRBD1 (6 bases). CDR3 length equals 14 residues. Germline V CDR1 and CDR2: SSHAT, FNYEAQ (reference sequence). The CDR3 nucleotides are TGTGCTAGCAGCTTAGGGGGAGTTAATGAAAAACTGTTTTTT. This translates into CASSLGGVNEKLFF.

In its sample, this clone was seen once. The chain couples TRBV4-1 to TRBJ2-5; 13 nucleotides line up with TRBD2. The ends lost 3 bases at V and 5 bases at J; junction bases unmatched: 9. Germline V lookup: CDR1 MGHRA, CDR2 YSYEKL. The CDR3 totals 17 residues. This CDR3 is CASSHWTSGGRDETQYF. In DNA, the CDR3 is TGCGCCAGCAGCCATTGGACTAGCGGGGGTAGGGATGAGACCCAGTACTTC.

The chain employs TRBV6-5 and TRBJ1-5, with TRBD1 matching over 9 bases. Germline V gene sequence: CDR1 MNHEY, CDR2 SVGAGI. The V and J ends lost 6 bases and 6 bases, in that order; junction bases with no gene match: 6. The CDR3 is made up of 14 amino acids. The CDR3 sequence is CASRSTGGGQPQHF. The CDR3 bases are TGTGCCAGCAGATCAACAGGGGGCGGTCAGCCCCAGCATTTT.

In this sample, this clone turned up once. V usage is TRBV2 and J usage is TRBJ1-1; TRBD1 matches at 7 bases. CDR3 length: 14 residues. Germline values: CDR1 SNHLY, CDR2 FYNNEI. Losses at the gene ends were 5 bases for V and 5 bases for J; bases not matched to a gene: 8. CDR3 DNA sequence: TGTGCCAGCAGTCGAAGCCAGGGGGAGACTGAAGCTTTCTTT. Amino acids: CASSRSQGETEAFF.

The CDR3 reads CASRKQVNTGELFF. In DNA form, the CDR3 reads TGCGCCAGCAGAAAACAAGTGAACACCGGGGAGCTGTTTTTT. The genes are TRBV4-3 and TRBJ2-2; D gene unclear. Germline V gene lookup returns CDR1 LGHNA and CDR2 YSLEER. Trimming left V 6 bases short and J 1 base short, with 9 bases between. The CDR3 is 14 residues long.

This clone was seen a single time. The sample carries other DNA sequences with the same CDR3. V is TRBV7-2 and J is TRBJ2-7, with D possibly TRBD1 on 7 matching bases. This CDR3 contains 14 residues. Germline lookup yields CDR1 SGHTA and CDR2 FQGNSA. Trimming stripped 3 bases from V and 7 bases from J, with 16 bases between. The CDR3 spells CASSLRRGQYEQYF. The CDR3 DNA sequence: TGTGCCAGCAGCTTGAGGCGGGGACAGTATGAGCAGTACTTC. The full variable domain, with the rest looked up from reference TRBV7-2 and TRBJ2-7, is GAGVSQSPSNKVTEKGKDVELRCDPISGHTALYWYRQSLGQGLEFLIYFQGNSAPDKSGLPSDRFSAERTGGSVSTLTIQRTQQEDSAVYLCASSLRRGQYEQYFGPGTRLTVT.

The V gene is TRBV6-1, the J gene TRBJ1-2, with 8 positions matching TRBD1. V lost 3 bases and J lost 4; bases outside the gene matches: 7. CDR1 and CDR2 (germline): MNHNS, SASEGT. The length of the CDR3 is 15 residues. As DNA, the CDR3 is TGTGCCAGCAGTGACGCCGGGACAGGCATCTATGGCTACACCTTC. It translates to CASSDAGTGIYGYTF.

This chain connects TRBV4-3 to TRBJ2-7, with a weak D call TRBD1 (6 bases). Looked up from germline, CDR1 is LGHNA and CDR2 is YSLEER. The CDR3 sequence is 16 residues long. V shed 3 bases and J shed 4 bases, with 19 bases lying between them. CDR3 in DNA: TGCGCCAGCAGCCAGGTTAACAGGGCCTCCTTATACGAGCAGTACTTC. It translates to CASSQVNRASLYEQYF.

The chain joins TRBV4-2 to TRBJ1-6; unclear D gene. CDR3 length: 16 residues. CDR1 is LGHNA and CDR2 is YNFKEQ in the germline V gene. With 1 base removed from V and 0 bases from J, the gap between germline ends came to 7 bases. The CDR3 nucleotides read TGTGCCAGCAGCCAAGTCGGACTCTCCTATAATTCACCCCTCCACTTT. This codes for CASSQVGLSYNSPLHF.

This clone was seen a single time. The V call is TRBV7-9, the J call TRBJ1-1; the match to TRBD1 covers 12 bases. CDR3 size: 14 residues. The germline gives CDR1 SEHNR, CDR2 FQNEAQ (reference sequence). V lost 6 bases and J lost 12; bases outside the gene matches: 11. CDR3 nucleotides: TGTGCCAGCAGACCCGGGACAGGGGGCTATCGGACTTTCTTT. Translated: CASRPGTGGYRTFF.

This sequence joins TRBV5-5 and TRBJ1-5, with 9 nucleotides matching TRBD1. The length of the CDR3 is 15 residues. Trimming at V came to 4 bases and at J to 7 bases, leaving 9 bases not matched to a gene. CDR1 and CDR2 from the germline V gene are SGHKS and YYEKEE (reference sequence). The DNA of the CDR3 is TGTGCCAGCAGCCTCGGGACAGGGTCGTACCAGCCCCAGCATTTT. Protein product: CASSLGTGSYQPQHF.

The chain's CDR3 is CASSSAVSGGTYEQYF. The CDR3 DNA reads TGTGCCAGCAGCTCCGCCGTAAGCGGCGGTACCTACGAGCAGTACTTC. The V gene is TRBV7-3, the J gene TRBJ2-7, with a weak D call TRBD2 (5 bases). The CDR3 sequence is 16 residues long. Trimming shortened V by 4 bases and J by 2 bases, and 18 bases separated the two germline ends. The germline CDR1 and CDR2 sequences are SGHTA and FQGTGA.

This clone has a single count. This chain connects TRBV5-1 to TRBJ2-7; the D gene is possibly TRBD2 (6 bases). The V end was cut by 0 bases, the J end by 0 bases, with 13 bases between. CDR3 length equals 16 residues. In germline, CDR1 is SGHRS, CDR2 YFSETQ. DNA of the CDR3: TGCGCCAGCAGCTTGGCGCCCGGGGGTAGCTCCTACGAGCAGTACTTC. This gives the protein CASSLAPGGSSYEQYF.

This chain uses TRBV7-8 with TRBJ2-7; D unresolved. V was trimmed by 5 bases and J by 0 bases, leaving 5 bases between them. The germline V gene has CDR1 SGHVS and CDR2 FQNEAQ. The CDR3 has 12 amino acids. The CDR3 coding sequence is TGTGCCAGCAGCCAGAACTCCTACGAGCAGTACTTC. Protein product: CASSQNSYEQYF.

This clone has more than one count but fewer than ten. V and J are TRBV9 and TRBJ2-3, with a tentative D call TRBD2 (6 bases). The CDR3 is 16 residues long. Deletions cut 0 bases from V and 1 base from J, with 12 bases between. Germline CDR1 and CDR2: SGDLS and YYNGEE. CDR3 sequence: CASSVGSGGGTDTQYF. CDR3 sequence (DNA): TGTGCCAGCAGCGTAGGGAGTGGCGGGGGCACAGATACGCAGTATTTT.